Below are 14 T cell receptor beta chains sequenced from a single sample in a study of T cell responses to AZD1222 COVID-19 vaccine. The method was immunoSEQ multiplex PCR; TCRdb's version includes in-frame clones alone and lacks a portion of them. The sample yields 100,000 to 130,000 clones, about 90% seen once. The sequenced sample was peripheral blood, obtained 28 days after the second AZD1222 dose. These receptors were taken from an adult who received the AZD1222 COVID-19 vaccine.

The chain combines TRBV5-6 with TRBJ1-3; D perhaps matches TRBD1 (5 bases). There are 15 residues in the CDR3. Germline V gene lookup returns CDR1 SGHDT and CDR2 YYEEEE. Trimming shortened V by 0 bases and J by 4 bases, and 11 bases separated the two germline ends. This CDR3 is CASSLESRVGNTIYF. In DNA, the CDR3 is TGTGCCAGCAGCTTGGAATCCAGGGTAGGAAACACCATATATTTT.

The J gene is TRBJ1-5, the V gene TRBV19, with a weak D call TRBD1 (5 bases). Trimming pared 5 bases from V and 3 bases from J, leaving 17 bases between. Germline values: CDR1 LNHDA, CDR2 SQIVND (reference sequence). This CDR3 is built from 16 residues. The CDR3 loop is CASSVGQGEYNQPQHF. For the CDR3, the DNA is TGTGCCAGTAGTGTCGGGCAGGGCGAATACAATCAGCCCCAGCATTTT.

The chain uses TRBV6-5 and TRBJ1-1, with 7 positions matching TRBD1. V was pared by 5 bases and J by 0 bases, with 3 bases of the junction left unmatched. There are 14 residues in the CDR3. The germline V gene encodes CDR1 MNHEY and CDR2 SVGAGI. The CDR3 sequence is CASSRTGMNTEAFF. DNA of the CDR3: TGTGCCAGCAGTAGGACAGGCATGAACACTGAAGCTTTCTTT.

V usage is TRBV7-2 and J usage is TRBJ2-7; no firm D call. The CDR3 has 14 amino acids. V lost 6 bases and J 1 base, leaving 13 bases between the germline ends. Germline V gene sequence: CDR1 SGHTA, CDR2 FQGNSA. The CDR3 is CASRLSGGSYEQYF. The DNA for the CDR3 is TGTGCCAGCAGGTTGTCGGGCGGTTCCTACGAGCAGTACTTC.

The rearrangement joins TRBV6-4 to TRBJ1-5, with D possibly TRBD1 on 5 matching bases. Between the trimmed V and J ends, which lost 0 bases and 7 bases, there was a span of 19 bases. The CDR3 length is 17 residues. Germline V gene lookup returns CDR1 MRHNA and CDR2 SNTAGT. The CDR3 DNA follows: TGTGCCAGCAGTGACTCGAGTCTAATCGGGGGAGGGCAGCCCCAGCATTTT. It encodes CASSDSSLIGGGQPQHF.

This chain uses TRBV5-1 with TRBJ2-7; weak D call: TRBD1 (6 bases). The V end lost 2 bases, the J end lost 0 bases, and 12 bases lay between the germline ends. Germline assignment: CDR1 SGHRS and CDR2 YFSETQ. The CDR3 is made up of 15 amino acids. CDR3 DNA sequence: TGCGCCAGCAGCTTACAGGGTTTAAGCTCCTACGAGCAGTACTTC. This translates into CASSLQGLSSYEQYF.

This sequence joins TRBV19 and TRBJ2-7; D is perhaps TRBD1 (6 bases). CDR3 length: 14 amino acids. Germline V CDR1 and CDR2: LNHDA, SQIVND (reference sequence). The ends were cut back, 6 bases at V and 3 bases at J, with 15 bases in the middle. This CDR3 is CASSPRGQNYEQYF. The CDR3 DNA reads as TGTGCCAGTAGCCCTCGAGGACAGAACTACGAGCAGTACTTC. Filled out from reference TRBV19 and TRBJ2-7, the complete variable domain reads DGGITQSPKYLFRKEGQNVTLSCEQNLNHDAMYWYRQDPGQGLRLIYYSQIVNDFQKGDIAEGYSVSREKKESFPLTVTSAQKNPTAFYLCASSPRGQNYEQYFGPGTRLTVT.

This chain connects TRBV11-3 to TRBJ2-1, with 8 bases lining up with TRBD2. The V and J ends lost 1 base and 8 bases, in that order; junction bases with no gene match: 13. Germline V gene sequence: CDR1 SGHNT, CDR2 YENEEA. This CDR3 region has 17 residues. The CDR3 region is CASSLGVRRGAGDEQFF. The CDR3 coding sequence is TGTGCCAGCAGCTTAGGTGTTCGGCGGGGGGCTGGGGATGAGCAGTTCTTC. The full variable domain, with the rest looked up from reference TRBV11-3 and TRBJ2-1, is EAGVVQSPRYKIIEKKQPVAFWCNPISGHNTLYWYLQNLGQGPELLIRYENEEAVDDSQLPKDRFSAERLKGVDSTLKIQPAELGDSAVYLCASSLGVRRGAGDEQFFGPGTRLTVL.

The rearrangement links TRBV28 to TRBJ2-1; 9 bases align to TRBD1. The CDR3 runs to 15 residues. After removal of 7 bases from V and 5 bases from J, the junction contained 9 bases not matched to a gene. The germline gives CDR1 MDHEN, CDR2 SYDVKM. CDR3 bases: TGTGCCAGCACCACTGGGACAGGGAACAACAATGAGCAGTTCTTC. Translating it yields CASTTGTGNNNEQFF. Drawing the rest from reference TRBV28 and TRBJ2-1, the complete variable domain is DVKVTQSSRYLVKRTGEKVFLECVQDMDHENMFWYRQDPGLGLRLIYFSYDVKMKEKGDIPEGYSVSREKKERFSLILESASTNQTSMYLCASTTGTGNNNEQFFGPGTRLTVL.

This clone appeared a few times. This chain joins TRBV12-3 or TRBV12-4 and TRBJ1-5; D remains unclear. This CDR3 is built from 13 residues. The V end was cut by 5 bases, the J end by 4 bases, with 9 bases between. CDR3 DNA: TGTGCCAGCAGTGTAGGGATAAATCAGCCCCAGCATTTT. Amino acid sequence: CASSVGINQPQHF.

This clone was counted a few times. CDR3 loop: CASSPPGQPNEKLFF. As DNA, the CDR3 is TGTGCCAGCTCACCACCGGGGCAGCCGAATGAAAAACTGTTTTTT. The chain employs TRBV18 and TRBJ1-4; maybe TRBD1 (5 bases). This CDR3 is built from 15 residues. V was pared by 0 bases and J by 5 bases, with 10 bases between. Germline V CDR1 and CDR2: KGHSH, LQKENI.

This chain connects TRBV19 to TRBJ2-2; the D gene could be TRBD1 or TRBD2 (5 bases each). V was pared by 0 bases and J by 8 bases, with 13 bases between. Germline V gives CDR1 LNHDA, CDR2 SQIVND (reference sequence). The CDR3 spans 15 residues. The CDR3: CASSIDRGDAGELFF. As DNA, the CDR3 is TGTGCCAGTAGTATAGATCGTGGGGACGCAGGGGAGCTGTTTTTT. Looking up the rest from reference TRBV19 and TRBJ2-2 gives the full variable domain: DGGITQSPKYLFRKEGQNVTLSCEQNLNHDAMYWYRQDPGQGLRLIYYSQIVNDFQKGDIAEGYSVSREKKESFPLTVTSAQKNPTAFYLCASSIDRGDAGELFFGEGSRLTVL.

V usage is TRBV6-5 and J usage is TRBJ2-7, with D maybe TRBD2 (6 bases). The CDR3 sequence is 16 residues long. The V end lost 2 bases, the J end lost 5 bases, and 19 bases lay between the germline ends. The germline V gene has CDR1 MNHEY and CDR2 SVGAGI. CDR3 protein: CASSYTALATSDEQYF. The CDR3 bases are TGTGCCAGCAGTTACACGGCCCTAGCGACGTCCGACGAGCAGTACTTC.

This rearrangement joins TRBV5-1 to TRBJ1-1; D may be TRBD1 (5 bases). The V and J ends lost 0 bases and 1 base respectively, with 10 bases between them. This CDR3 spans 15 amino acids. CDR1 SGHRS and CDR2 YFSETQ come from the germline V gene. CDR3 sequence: CASSLVAGTNTEAFF. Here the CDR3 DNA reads TGCGCCAGCAGCTTGGTGGCAGGGACGAACACTGAAGCTTTCTTT.